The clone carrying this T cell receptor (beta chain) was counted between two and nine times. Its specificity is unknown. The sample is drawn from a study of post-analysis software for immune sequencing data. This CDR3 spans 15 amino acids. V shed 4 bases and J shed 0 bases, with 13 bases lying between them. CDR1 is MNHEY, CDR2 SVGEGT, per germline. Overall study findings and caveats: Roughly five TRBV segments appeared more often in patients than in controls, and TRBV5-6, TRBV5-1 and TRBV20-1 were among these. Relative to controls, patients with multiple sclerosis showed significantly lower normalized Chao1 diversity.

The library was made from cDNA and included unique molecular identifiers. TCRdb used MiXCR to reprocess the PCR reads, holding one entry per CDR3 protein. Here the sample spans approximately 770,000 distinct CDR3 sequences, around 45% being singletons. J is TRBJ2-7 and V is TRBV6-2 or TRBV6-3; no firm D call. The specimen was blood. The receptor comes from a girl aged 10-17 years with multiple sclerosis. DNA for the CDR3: TGTGCCAGCAGTTCCCGACGGACCCACTCCTACGAGCAGTACTTC. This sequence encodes CASSSRRTHSYEQYF.